The next 17 T cell receptor beta chains were all read from a single sample in a study of post-analysis software for immune sequencing data. The TCR beta cDNA libraries contained unique molecular identifiers. TCRdb re-called the PCR reads through MiXCR, storing one row per CDR3 protein. The repertoire holds about 820,000 distinct CDR3 sequences, under 70% seen once, with 4.6% in the top ten. Study results and caveats: Patients used about 5 TRBV segments, including TRBV5-6, TRBV5-1 and TRBV20-1, more often than controls.

Which antigens these TCRs recognize remains unknown. The sequencing sample was made of blood. The receptor source for this set is a girl between 5 and 17 years old with multiple sclerosis.

The rearrangement uses TRBV29-1 and TRBJ2-7; no definite D call. Trimming cost V 4 bases and J 3 bases, with 19 bases left between them. Germline CDR1 is SQVTM and CDR2 is ANQGSEA. This CDR3 comprises 15 residues. The CDR3: CSVVGSRNLRYEQYF. The CDR3 DNA sequence: TGCAGCGTTGTAGGATCTAGGAACCTTCGCTACGAGCAGTACTTC.

V usage is TRBV15 and J usage is TRBJ2-3; no clear D. The CDR3 is 15 residues long. The V gene's germline CDR1 is LNHNV and CDR2 YYDKDF (reference sequence). Trimming shortened V by 0 bases and J by 0 bases, and 7 bases separated the two germline ends. CDR3 DNA sequence: TGTGCCACCAGCAGAGATTCCAGGAGCACAGATACGCAGTATTTT. This codes for CATSRDSRSTDTQYF. Filled out from reference TRBV15 and TRBJ2-3, the complete variable domain reads DAMVIQNPRYQVTQFGKPVTLSCSQTLNHNVMYWYQQKSSQAPKLLFHYYDKDFNNEADTPDNFQSRRPNTSFCFLDIRSPGLGDTAMYLCATSRDSRSTDTQYFGPGTRLTVL.

The gene calls are TRBV29-1 and TRBJ1-5, with D uncertain. V was cut by 4 bases and J by 0 bases, with 7 bases left in between. The CDR3 is 13 residues long. CDR1 is SQVTM, CDR2 ANQGSEA, per germline. CDR3 loop: CSVGSFSNQPQHF. The CDR3, as DNA: TGCAGCGTTGGAAGTTTTAGCAATCAGCCCCAGCATTTT.

This chain joins TRBV18 and TRBJ1-1; 7 positions match TRBD1. The germline V gene has CDR1 KGHSH and CDR2 LQKENI. The CDR3 totals 16 residues. Unmatched junction bases numbered 11, after V lost 3 bases and J lost 4 bases. CDR3 protein: CASSPGQPPGGTEAFF. The DNA of the CDR3 is TGTGCCAGCTCACCGGGACAGCCCCCGGGGGGCACTGAAGCTTTCTTT.

The rearrangement uses TRBV10-3 and TRBJ2-1; D gene unclear. The V end was cut by 5 bases, the J end by 12 bases, with 14 bases between. CDR3 length equals 12 residues. Looked up from germline, CDR1 is ENHRY and CDR2 is SYGVKD. CDR3 DNA: TGTGCCATCAGTACGCGTCTCCCAGGGCAGTTCTTC. The encoded protein is CAISTRLPGQFF.

The genes are TRBV6-6 and TRBJ2-7; D gene ambiguous. The length of the CDR3 is 12 residues. V dropped 5 bases and J dropped 3 bases, with 8 bases sitting between them. The V gene's germline CDR1 is MNHNY and CDR2 SVGAGI (reference sequence). CDR3: CASSQTHYEQYF. In nucleotides, the CDR3 is TGTGCCAGCAGTCAAACCCACTACGAGCAGTACTTC.

This clonotype was counted only a few times. The rearrangement joins TRBV20-1 to TRBJ2-3; the D gene could be TRBD1 or TRBD2 (5 bases each). Trimming shortened V by 6 bases and J by 2 bases, and 15 bases separated the two germline ends. CDR3 length: 14 amino acids. Germline CDR1 and CDR2: DFQATT and SNEGSKA (reference sequence). CDR3 residues: CSAKLRGNTDTQYF. The CDR3 bases are TGCAGTGCAAAGCTCCGGGGCAACACAGATACGCAGTATTTT.

The V gene is TRBV3-1, the J gene TRBJ2-5; no clear D gene. V was pared by 4 bases and J by 5 bases, with 17 bases between. The CDR3 contains 15 residues. CDR1 LGHDT and CDR2 YNNKEL come from the germline V gene (reference sequence). CDR3 in amino acids: CASSPDRARSETQYF. DNA for the CDR3: TGTGCCAGCAGCCCCGATCGGGCCAGGTCGGAGACCCAGTACTTC.

The sample holds a few counts of this clonotype. V and J are TRBV5-1 and TRBJ2-1; 9 nucleotides align to TRBD2. Trimming took 5 bases from V and 3 from J; bases not matched to a gene: 6. CDR1 is SGHRS and CDR2 is YFSETQ in the germline V gene. The CDR3 sequence is 15 residues long. The CDR3 nucleotides read TGCGCCAGCAGAGATATAGCGGGAGACTACAATGAGCAGTTCTTC. Translation: CASRDIAGDYNEQFF.

The chain links TRBV5-1 to TRBJ2-7; maybe TRBD1 (5 bases). The CDR3 is 14 residues long. CDR1 SGHRS and CDR2 YFSETQ come from the germline V gene. V was shortened by 4 bases and J by 3 bases, with 14 bases between the two germline ends. CDR3 region: CASSAYPQDYEQYF. The DNA of the CDR3 is TGCGCCAGCAGCGCTTATCCACAGGACTACGAGCAGTACTTC.

In this sample, this clonotype turned up a few times. V gene TRBV7-9 combines with J gene TRBJ2-1, with TRBD2 as a possible D gene (6 bases). V shed 5 bases and J shed 10 bases, with 15 bases lying between them. The CDR3 is made up of 13 amino acids. Germline CDR1 SEHNR, CDR2 FQNEAQ (reference sequence). The CDR3 DNA follows: TGTGCCAGCAGCCCCGGCAGGGCGGGGGAGCAGTTCTTC. Translation gives CASSPGRAGEQFF.

This clonotype showed up just a few times. This chain joins TRBV5-1 and TRBJ2-1; 7 positions match TRBD1. Trimming at V came to 1 base and at J to 5 bases, leaving 9 bases not matched to a gene. CDR3 size: 16 residues. In germline, CDR1 is SGHRS, CDR2 YFSETQ. CDR3 nucleotides: TGCGCCAGCAGCTTGCTGACAGGGATTAACAACAATGAGCAGTTCTTC. As protein: CASSLLTGINNNEQFF.

The chain employs TRBV20-1 and TRBJ2-5; TRBD1 matches 7 bases. V was pared by 5 bases and J by 3 bases, with 6 bases of the junction left unmatched. Germline V gene sequence: CDR1 DFQATT, CDR2 SNEGSKA (reference sequence). The CDR3 covers 13 residues. CDR3 sequence (DNA): TGCAGTGCTCTGGGGACAGCTGAAGAGACCCAGTACTTC. It translates to CSALGTAEETQYF.

Concerning this clonotype itself: An end of the junction differs from the germline gene, which may be a read error. This chain uses TRBV3-1 with TRBJ2-1, with 7 bases that match TRBD2. Germline V lookup: CDR1 LGHDT, CDR2 YNNKEL (reference sequence). CDR3 length: 13 amino acids. DNA of the CDR3: TGTGCCGGCAGTCTAGGACTAGTCGGTGAGCAGTTCTTC. This translates into CAGSLGLVGEQFF.

The V and J genes are TRBV20-1 and TRBJ1-4; TRBD1 aligns across 9 bases. V trimming: 0 bases; J trimming: 15 bases; junction bases outside the gene matches: 11. The CDR3 covers 14 residues. Per the germline V gene, CDR1 is DFQATT and CDR2 is SNEGSKA (reference sequence). The CDR3 loop reads CSARDMMGQGAVFF. The CDR3 DNA sequence: TGCAGTGCTAGAGACATGATGGGACAGGGAGCGGTGTTTTTT.

Here the CDR3 reads CASSFLPRQNTEAFF. CDR3 sequence (DNA): TGTGCCAGCAGTTTTCTTCCTAGACAGAACACTGAAGCTTTCTTT. V gene TRBV12-3 or TRBV12-4 combines with J gene TRBJ1-1; D is unresolved. Trimming removed 3 bases at V and 1 base at J, with 12 bases between. The CDR3 has 15 residues.

J is TRBJ1-1 and V is TRBV7-3, with a tentative D call TRBD1 (5 bases). The CDR3 sequence is 13 residues long. Per germline, CDR1 SGHTA and CDR2 FQGTGA. Trimming stripped 6 bases from V and 6 bases from J, with 14 bases between. CDR3 DNA sequence: TGTGCCAGCAGGGGTCCGGGGGTCTCTGAAGCTTTCTTT. Translated: CASRGPGVSEAFF.